A selection of T cell receptor beta chains follows, all from one sample in a study of blood T cells in healthy people across ages. TCRdb processed the 5' RACE reads anew with MiXCR; each CDR3 protein has one entry. The sample holds 550,000 to 600,000 distinct CDR3 sequences, roughly a quarter seen once. The sample taken for sequencing was blood. Receptors originate from a woman in her sixties or seventies in good health. Both conserved end residues are part of each CDR3. The D gene is left open where the match is weak.

V gene: TRBV5-5
J gene: TRBJ1-5
D gene: -
CDR3 length: 14
CDR3 protein: CASSLIIQGQPQHF

V gene: TRBV2
J gene: TRBJ2-7
D gene: -
CDR3 length: 11
CDR3 protein: CASSYTYEQYF

V gene: TRBV5-1
J gene: TRBJ2-1
D gene: TRBD1
CDR3 length: 15
CDR3 protein: CASSLAPTGGNEQFF

V gene: TRBV11-1
J gene: TRBJ2-1
D gene: -
CDR3 length: 13
CDR3 protein: CASLRGEGNEQFF

V gene: TRBV7-2
J gene: TRBJ2-3
D gene: -
CDR3 length: 18
CDR3 protein: CASSLRPLLELNTDTQYF

V gene: TRBV6-2/TRBV6-3
J gene: TRBJ1-2
D gene: -
CDR3 length: 13
CDR3 protein: CASSYSMNYSYTF

V gene: TRBV4-1
J gene: TRBJ1-2
D gene: TRBD1
CDR3 length: 18
CDR3 protein: CASSPRDRERSDYYGYTF

V gene: TRBV11-2
J gene: TRBJ2-1
D gene: TRBD2
CDR3 length: 14
CDR3 protein: CASSLGDYTNEQFF

V gene: TRBV27
J gene: TRBJ1-5
D gene: -
CDR3 length: 16
CDR3 protein: CASSTLPYRKHQPQHF

V gene: TRBV5-1
J gene: TRBJ1-2
D gene: -
CDR3 length: 13
CDR3 protein: CASSPDRFDGYTF

V gene: TRBV6-2/TRBV6-3
J gene: TRBJ2-6
D gene: TRBD1
CDR3 length: 21
CDR3 protein: CASSLHRDRGLRSSGANVLTF

V gene: TRBV7-2
J gene: TRBJ2-5
D gene: -
CDR3 length: 13
CDR3 protein: CASSLVQGETQYF

V gene: TRBV20-1
J gene: TRBJ2-7
D gene: TRBD2
CDR3 length: 14
CDR3 protein: CSAPRRGDLYEQYF

V gene: TRBV7-9
J gene: TRBJ2-3
D gene: -
CDR3 length: 15
CDR3 protein: CASSFEKRGTDTQYF

V gene: TRBV7-2
J gene: TRBJ1-1
D gene: -
CDR3 length: 14
CDR3 protein: CASSPPPMNTEAFF

V gene: TRBV20-1
J gene: TRBJ1-2
D gene: -
CDR3 length: 13
CDR3 protein: CSASRSANYGYTF

V gene: TRBV12-3/TRBV12-4
J gene: TRBJ2-2
D gene: TRBD1
CDR3 length: 14
CDR3 protein: CASKLTGEAGELFF

V gene: TRBV28
J gene: -
D gene: -
CDR3 length: 19
CDR3 protein: CASSPPIQGIRVSYNEQFF

V gene: TRBV6-1
J gene: TRBJ1-5
D gene: -
CDR3 length: 13
CDR3 protein: CASMETQNQPQHF

V gene: TRBV18
J gene: TRBJ1-4
D gene: -
CDR3 length: 16
CDR3 protein: CATTRGHPATNEKLFF

V gene: TRBV2
J gene: -
D gene: -
CDR3 length: 12
CDR3 protein: CASSNPDYEQYF

V gene: TRBV4-3
J gene: TRBJ2-4
D gene: -
CDR3 length: 17
CDR3 protein: CASSQEVTRGAKNIQYF

V gene: TRBV10-3
J gene: TRBJ1-6
D gene: TRBD1
CDR3 length: 16
CDR3 protein: CAISDGRAGGNSPLHF

V gene: TRBV7-2
J gene: TRBJ1-3
D gene: TRBD1
CDR3 length: 16
CDR3 protein: CASSFLTGGSGNTIYF

V gene: TRBV19
J gene: TRBJ1-4
D gene: -
CDR3 length: 14
CDR3 protein: CASSHGMLGEKLFF

V gene: TRBV4-3
J gene: TRBJ1-2
D gene: -
CDR3 length: 14
CDR3 protein: CVSSRVPGGDGYTF

V gene: TRBV20-1
J gene: TRBJ2-7
D gene: -
CDR3 length: 13
CDR3 protein: CSGRKSNSYEQYF

V gene: TRBV5-1
J gene: TRBJ2-4
D gene: TRBD2
CDR3 length: 15
CDR3 protein: CASSLEASGRRVQYF

V gene: TRBV3-1
J gene: TRBJ2-3
D gene: -
CDR3 length: 12
CDR3 protein: CASSPLGDTQYF

V gene: TRBV12-3/TRBV12-4
J gene: TRBJ2-3
D gene: -
CDR3 length: 15
CDR3 protein: CASSFNLPPTDTQYF

V gene: TRBV5-5
J gene: TRBJ1-5
D gene: -
CDR3 length: 15
CDR3 protein: CASSERQTSNQPRHF

V gene: TRBV7-2
J gene: TRBJ2-2
D gene: TRBD1
CDR3 length: 15
CDR3 protein: CASSLEGADTGELFF

V gene: TRBV20-1
J gene: TRBJ2-3
D gene: TRBD2
CDR3 length: 13
CDR3 protein: CSASGGMADTQYF

V gene: TRBV20-1
J gene: TRBJ1-2
D gene: -
CDR3 length: 11
CDR3 protein: CRARSSYGYTF

V gene: TRBV4-3
J gene: TRBJ1-2
D gene: TRBD1
CDR3 length: 16
CDR3 protein: CASSQGAGTGGYGYTF

V gene: TRBV5-1
J gene: TRBJ1-4
D gene: -
CDR3 length: 13
CDR3 protein: CASSLGSGEKLFF

V gene: TRBV29-1
J gene: TRBJ2-1
D gene: TRBD2
CDR3 length: 17
CDR3 protein: CSVEGLAGGPSYNEQFF

V gene: TRBV11-2
J gene: TRBJ2-4
D gene: -
CDR3 length: 13
CDR3 protein: CASSREAQNIQYF

V gene: TRBV6-1
J gene: TRBJ1-4
D gene: -
CDR3 length: 16
CDR3 protein: CASSGLTVATNEKLFF